This passage covers 29 T cell receptor beta chains from one sample sequenced in a study of CD8 T cells in ankylosing spondylitis. TCRdb independently ran MiXCR on the 5' RACE reads; one entry per CDR3 protein. Seen here are about 240,000 distinct CDR3 sequences, 7.5% to 9.5% observed once, and the top ten hold 4% to 5.5%. The material sequenced was blood, either unsorted or a sorted T cell fraction (not recorded which). Receptors were obtained from a female donor with ankylosing spondylitis or in good health (not recorded which).

This clonotype was seen at least ten times. V is TRBV12-3 or TRBV12-4 and J is TRBJ1-1; D might be TRBD1 (6 bases). This CDR3 contains 13 residues. The V end lost 6 bases, the J end lost 4 bases, and 12 bases lay between the germline ends. Here the CDR3 reads CASRYKGGTEAFF. In DNA form, the CDR3 reads TGTGCCAGCAGATATAAGGGGGGCACTGAAGCTTTCTTT.

Concerning this clonotype: This sequence may be a read error, since a much larger clone differs from it by one base. CDR3 in DNA: TGTGCCAGCAGCTTCCTGGAGGGGTATGGCTACACCTTC. It specifies CASSFLEGYGYTF. The chain recombines TRBV28 with TRBJ1-2; D possibly corresponds to TRBD1 (5 bases). In germline, CDR1 is MDHEN, CDR2 SYDVKM. CDR3 length: 13 amino acids. Trimming left V 6 bases short and J 5 bases short, with 13 bases between.

The chain has TRBV5-1 and TRBJ1-4; D might be TRBD1 (6 bases). This CDR3 is built from 15 residues. V was shortened by 3 bases and J by 8 bases, with 17 bases between the two germline ends. CDR1 is SGHRS, CDR2 YFSETQ, per germline. The CDR3 nucleotides are TGCGCCAGCAGCTGGTCCGGGACAAGTCTAGAAAAACTGTTTTTT. Translated: CASSWSGTSLEKLFF.

This clonotype was seen at least ten times. V gene TRBV30 combines with J gene TRBJ2-1; no clear D. Trimming pared 3 bases from V and 0 bases from J, leaving 6 bases between. The CDR3 runs to 13 residues. Germline V gene sequence: CDR1 GTSNPN, CDR2 SVGIG (reference sequence). CDR3 nucleotide sequence: TGTGCCTGGAGCCTCAGCTCCTACAATGAGCAGTTCTTC. Translating it yields CAWSLSSYNEQFF.

This clonotype was counted ten times or more. The chain carries TRBV20-1 and TRBJ2-5; D may be TRBD2 (6 bases). This CDR3 region has 13 residues. The V end was cut by 8 bases, the J end by 4 bases, with 17 bases between. In germline, CDR1 is DFQATT, CDR2 SNEGSKA (reference sequence). CDR3 residues: CSSIIAAPETQYF. The DNA for the CDR3 is TGCAGTTCAATCATAGCGGCTCCAGAGACCCAGTACTTC.

In regard to this clonotype: A clone one base away is much larger, so this may be a read error. V is TRBV5-1 and J is TRBJ2-1, with 7 bases aligning to TRBD2. This CDR3 is built from 17 residues. Germline loops: CDR1 SGHRS, CDR2 YFSETQ. V gave up 4 bases and J gave up 6 bases; unmatched junction bases: 16. The DNA for the CDR3 is TGCGCCAGCAGCACCTCCTTGGCGGGGGAGGGCCTCAATGAGCAGTTCTTC. It is translated as CASSTSLAGEGLNEQFF. Full variable domain (rest looked up from reference TRBV5-1 and TRBJ2-1): KAGVTQTPRYLIKTRGQQVTLSCSPISGHRSVSWYQQTPGQGLQFLFEYFSETQRNKGNFPGRFSGRQFSNSRSEMNVSTLELGDSALYLCASSTSLAGEGLNEQFFGPGTRLTVL.

This clonotype showed up many times. The V and J genes are TRBV20-1 and TRBJ1-5, with TRBD1 matching over 7 bases. Germline lookup yields CDR1 DFQATT and CDR2 SNEGSKA (reference sequence). The J segment lost 2 bases and the V segment lost 5 bases, leaving 6 bases of the junction unmatched. This CDR3 has 14 amino acids. CDR3 coding DNA: TGCAGTGCTGCGACAGGGTCTGGCAATCAGCCCCAGCATTTT. Protein: CSAATGSGNQPQHF.

This clonotype showed up many times. CDR3 loop: CASPGQGIGEQYF. The CDR3 DNA reads TGTGCCTCCCCAGGACAGGGAATAGGCGAGCAGTACTTC. V usage is TRBV21-1 and J usage is TRBJ2-7; the tabulated D call, TRBD1, remains unverified against the DNA. TRBV21-1 is noted as a pseudogene. This CDR3 spans 13 amino acids.

This clonotype has at least ten counts. The chain is built from TRBV9 and TRBJ2-1; TRBD2 matches 12 bases. The CDR3 sequence is 14 residues long. Unmatched junction bases numbered 7, after V lost 4 bases and J lost 11 bases. Germline CDR1 is SGDLS and CDR2 is YYNGEE. The CDR3 bases are TGTGCCAGCAGCCTAGCGGGAGGGCCGTCCCAGCAGTTCTTC. This sequence encodes CASSLAGGPSQQFF.

This clonotype was found many times. This chain links TRBV20-1 with TRBJ2-7, with a tentative D call TRBD1 (6 bases). Deletions cut 5 bases from V and 4 bases from J, with 18 bases between. Germline V lookup: CDR1 DFQATT, CDR2 SNEGSKA (reference sequence). The CDR3 runs to 14 residues. CDR3 sequence: CSAGSTGSWYEQYF. For the CDR3, the DNA is TGCAGTGCTGGGAGTACAGGGTCTTGGTACGAGCAGTACTTC.

The chain employs TRBV27 and TRBJ1-2; possibly TRBD1 for D (5 bases). V lost 4 bases to trimming and J lost 6 bases, with 15 bases between them. The V gene's germline CDR1 is MNHEY and CDR2 SMNVEV (reference sequence). The CDR3 is made up of 14 amino acids. In nucleotides, the CDR3 is TGTGCCAGCAGTTACGCCGGGGGGTTCCATGGCTACACCTTC. It specifies CASSYAGGFHGYTF.

Many counts were recorded for this clonotype. A junction boundary mismatches the germline segment, possibly from a read error. The chain joins TRBV2 to TRBJ2-1; D remains ambiguous. Germline lookup yields CDR1 SNHLY and CDR2 FYNNEI. The CDR3 runs 11 residues. The CDR3 DNA follows: TGTGCCAGCACCCTAGACGCCATAAGGGTCTTC. It is translated as CASTLDAIRVF.

This clonotype was seen ten or more times. The J gene is TRBJ1-3, the V gene TRBV6-5; the D is unclear. CDR3 length: 15 amino acids. Germline V CDR1 and CDR2: MNHEY, SVGAGI. Trimming took off 3 bases at V and 0 bases at J, with 9 bases between the two ends. The chain's CDR3 is CASSYGASSGNTIYF. DNA of the CDR3: TGTGCCAGCAGTTATGGAGCAAGCTCTGGAAACACCATATATTTT.

The sample holds one count of this clonotype. The rearrangement links TRBV12-3 or TRBV12-4 to TRBJ2-5; D may be TRBD1 or TRBD2 (6 bases each). The CDR3 is 13 amino acids. Trimming cost V 3 bases and J 6 bases, with 11 bases left between them. The CDR3 DNA sequence: TGTGCCAGCAGTTTCCAGGGGAGGCAGACCCAGTACTTC. Its translation: CASSFQGRQTQYF.

This clonotype was counted ten times or more. The V call is TRBV20-1, the J call TRBJ2-5, with D unclear. Germline V CDR1 and CDR2: DFQATT, SNEGSKA (reference sequence). The V gene lost 3 bases and the J gene lost 3 bases, with 8 bases spanning the gap. This CDR3 comprises 12 residues. The CDR3 DNA is TGCAGTGCTAGTGGGCAGGAAGAGACCCAGTACTTC. It codes for CSASGQEETQYF.

This clonotype was recorded at least ten times. The chain has TRBV14 and TRBJ2-1; the match to TRBD2 covers 9 bases. Per the germline V gene, CDR1 is SGHDN and CDR2 is FVKESK. V lost 5 bases and J lost 9; bases outside the gene matches: 5. The CDR3 loop spans 13 amino acids. CDR3 in DNA: TGTGCCAGCAGCGAAAGCGGGAGGAGTGAGCAGTTCTTC. It translates to CASSESGRSEQFF.

This clonotype was counted ten times or more. The chain employs TRBV13 and TRBJ2-7, with D possibly being TRBD1 (5 bases). The CDR3 sequence is 16 residues long. Per germline, CDR1 PRHDT and CDR2 FYEKMQ (reference sequence). V gave up 4 bases and J gave up 1 base, with 17 bases separating them. CDR3: CASSWRGHGSSYEQYF. The CDR3 nucleotides are TGTGCCAGCAGCTGGAGAGGACATGGATCTTCCTACGAGCAGTACTTC.

This chain connects TRBV11-2 to TRBJ2-1, with 9 positions matching TRBD2. V dropped 5 bases and J dropped 4; count of bases not matched to a gene: 12. Germline values: CDR1 SGHAT, CDR2 FQNNGV. The CDR3 is 17 residues long. The chain's CDR3 is CASSPDGLAGEYNEQFF. In nucleotides, the CDR3 is TGTGCCAGCAGCCCTGACGGATTAGCGGGGGAGTACAATGAGCAGTTCTTC. The whole variable domain, filled in from reference TRBV11-2 and TRBJ2-1, reads EAGVAQSPRYKIIEKRQSVAFWCNPISGHATLYWYQQILGQGPKLLIQFQNNGVVDDSQLPKDRFSAERLKGVDSTLKIQPAKLEDSAVYLCASSPDGLAGEYNEQFFGPGTRLTVL.

At least ten counts were recorded for this clonotype. The chain carries TRBV20-1 and TRBJ1-5; D unclear. V shed 2 bases and J shed 4 bases, with 9 bases lying between them. CDR3 length: 13 amino acids. Per the germline V gene, CDR1 is DFQATT and CDR2 is SNEGSKA (reference sequence). The CDR3 loop is CSARPSGNQPQHF. The CDR3 coding sequence is TGCAGTGCTAGACCGAGCGGAAATCAGCCCCAGCATTTT.

This clonotype was counted at least ten times. The V call is TRBV12-3 or TRBV12-4, the J call TRBJ2-1, with D maybe TRBD2 (6 bases). Trimming pared 3 bases from V and 4 bases from J, leaving 13 bases between. There are 15 residues in the CDR3. Written as DNA, the CDR3 is TGTGCCAGCAGTTTGGAGGGAACGGGTTACAATGAGCAGTTCTTC. Its protein product is CASSLEGTGYNEQFF.

This clonotype was detected ten times or more. The chain is built from TRBV3-1 and TRBJ2-5; D is ambiguous. Germline V gene lookup returns CDR1 LGHDT and CDR2 YNNKEL (reference sequence). With 0 bases removed from V and 0 bases from J, the gap between germline ends came to 11 bases. The CDR3 runs 16 residues. The chain's CDR3 is CASSQDRTMYQETQYF. The CDR3 DNA reads as TGTGCCAGCAGCCAAGATAGGACGATGTACCAAGAGACCCAGTACTTC.

This clonotype was detected many times. The chain employs TRBV4-3 and TRBJ2-3, with 13 bases identical to TRBD2. The trim removed 5 bases at V and 1 base at J, leaving 9 bases unmatched. CDR1 is LGHNA, CDR2 YSLEER, per germline. The CDR3 has 18 amino acids. The CDR3 loop reads CASSSRTSGSKGTDTQYF. Written as DNA, the CDR3 is TGCGCCAGCAGCTCTCGGACTAGCGGGAGTAAGGGCACAGATACGCAGTATTTT.

This clonotype was found many times. The V and J genes are TRBV12-3 or TRBV12-4 and TRBJ1-5; maybe TRBD1 (6 bases). This CDR3 contains 14 residues. The V gene lost 2 bases and the J gene lost 4 bases, with 9 bases spanning the gap. The CDR3 bases are TGTGCCAGCAGTTTATCAGGGGATAATCAGCCCCAGCATTTT. This codes for CASSLSGDNQPQHF.

This clonotype has a count of ten or more. V and J are TRBV5-5 and TRBJ2-1; 7 bases match TRBD2. Germline V gives CDR1 SGHKS, CDR2 YYEKEE (reference sequence). With V trimmed by 5 bases and J by 0 bases, 11 bases remained unmatched. The CDR3 covers 17 residues. The CDR3 reads CASRVGSRESSYNEQFF. CDR3 sequence (DNA): TGTGCCAGCAGGGTCGGGTCGCGGGAGAGCTCCTACAATGAGCAGTTCTTC.

This clonotype was counted ten times or more. The chain combines TRBV7-6 with TRBJ2-2, with 8 positions matching TRBD2. In germline, CDR1 is SGHVS, CDR2 FNYEAQ. The V gene end was trimmed by 1 base and the J gene end by 4 bases; junction bases not matched to a gene: 2. The CDR3 covers 15 residues. CDR3 DNA sequence: TGTGCCAGCAGCTTAGTGGCGGGAGGCACCGGGGAGCTGTTTTTT. Residues: CASSLVAGGTGELFF.

The chain couples TRBV7-9 to TRBJ2-1; 8 positions match TRBD2. Germline CDR1 SEHNR, CDR2 FQNEAQ (reference sequence). This CDR3 has 15 residues. Losses at the gene ends were 5 bases for V and 4 bases for J; bases not matched to a gene: 7. The CDR3 loop is CASSPSGSLYNEQFF. DNA of the CDR3: TGTGCCAGCAGCCCGAGCGGGAGTTTGTACAATGAGCAGTTCTTC.

This clonotype was observed many times. The chain employs TRBV4-3 and TRBJ2-3; the D gene is possibly TRBD2 (5 bases). Germline CDR1 reads LGHNA; CDR2 reads YSLEER. V lost 1 base and J lost 3, with 14 bases in between. The CDR3 is made up of 16 amino acids. This chain's CDR3 is CASSQGRGMGTDTQYF. In nucleotides, the CDR3 is TGCGCCAGCAGCCAAGGTCGGGGAATGGGGACAGATACGCAGTATTTT.

This clonotype was seen ten or more times. The chain is built from TRBV30 and TRBJ2-1; 13 nucleotides line up with TRBD2. CDR3 length: 17 residues. With V trimmed by 1 base and J by 6 bases, 9 bases remained unmatched. Germline CDR1 and CDR2: GTSNPN and SVGIG (reference sequence). The CDR3: CAWSAGTGTSGTNEQFF. CDR3 nucleotide sequence: TGTGCCTGGAGTGCCGGTACCGGGACTAGCGGGACCAATGAGCAGTTCTTC.

In this sample, this clonotype turned up many times. This rearrangement joins TRBV6-4 to TRBJ2-3; D uncertain. Germline values: CDR1 MRHNA, CDR2 SNTAGT. Trimming took off 7 bases at V and 2 bases at J, with 10 bases between the two ends. This CDR3 region has 13 residues. CDR3 residues: CASNQLNTDTQYF. The CDR3 nucleotides are TGTGCCAGCAACCAACTAAACACAGATACGCAGTATTTT.